This T cell receptor beta chain appears in the sequencing data of a study of cytomegalovirus exposure and HLA in healthy donors. Study findings and constraints: Solely CMV serostatus was available to characterize immune exposure. Upon later analysis, TCR association rates were observed to vary by HLA locus, being highest for DRB1 and lowest for HLA-C. One variant, a missense change in DCLRE1C, was linked in a later analysis to TCR beta V- and J-gene trimming.

The PCR was carried out with 60 Vbeta primers and 13 Jbeta primers. Clones were sequenced by immunoSEQ multiplex PCR, and TCRdb holds only the in-frame ones, with some missing. The top ten clones hold approximately 3.2% of a sample with roughly 48,000 clones, about 78% of them seen once. About this clone: Its matching antigen is unknown.

This clonotype was sampled from a woman in her thirties in good health and CMV-seronegative. The sequencing sample was made of PBMCs.

This CDR3 is CAWSPGRDYGYTF. The CDR3 DNA reads TGTGCCTGGAGTCCGGGGAGGGACTATGGCTACACCTTC. V usage is TRBV30 and J usage is TRBJ1-2; D is uncertain. The CDR3 spans 13 residues. CDR1 is GTSNPN and CDR2 is SVGIG in the germline V gene (reference sequence). The V end lost 2 bases, the J end lost 3 bases, and 10 bases lay between the germline ends.